Below are 16 T cell receptor beta chains sequenced from a single sample in a study of CD8 T cells in ankylosing spondylitis. TCRdb recomputed calls from the 5' RACE reads with MiXCR, one row per CDR3 protein. In the table there are over 100,000 distinct CDR3 sequences, about an eighth of which are singletons. Sequenced sample: blood, either unsorted or a sorted T cell fraction (not recorded which). The receptor source for this set is a female donor with ankylosing spondylitis or in good health (not recorded which).

Of note for this clonotype: Being one base from a much bigger clone, this may be a read error. The CDR3 DNA reads as TGTGCCGGCAAGTCGTGGGTTGGGGGCGACTGGGCGGGTGAAGCTTTCTTT. It codes for CAGKSWVGGDWAGEAFF. This chain uses TRBV7-9 with TRBJ1-1; D perhaps matches TRBD1 (6 bases). CDR1 is SEHNR and CDR2 is FQNEAQ in the germline V gene (reference sequence). CDR3 length: 17 residues. The V end was cut by 11 bases, the J end by 7 bases, with 32 bases between.

The J gene is TRBJ2-1, the V gene TRBV9; TRBD2 matches at 8 bases. V trimming: 7 bases; J trimming: 7 bases; junction bases outside the gene matches: 10. This CDR3 region has 14 residues. Germline CDR1 SGDLS, CDR2 YYNGEE. CDR3 loop: CASGAGGGLNEQFF. DNA for the CDR3: TGTGCCAGCGGAGCGGGCGGGGGGTTAAATGAGCAGTTCTTC. Supplemented by reference TRBV9 and TRBJ2-1, the full variable domain reads DSGVTQTPKHLITATGQRVTLRCSPRSGDLSVYWYQQSLDQGLQFLIQYYNGEERAKGNILERFSAQQFPDLHSELNLSSLELGDSALYFCASGAGGGLNEQFFGPGTRLTVL.

Remarks on this clonotype: An end of the junction does not agree with germline; a read error may underlie this. The chain joins TRBV18 to TRBJ1-1, with D unresolved. The CDR3 runs 12 residues. Germline V gene data show CDR1 as KGHSH and CDR2 as LQKENI. CDR3 DNA sequence: TGTGCCAGCTCTGCCGTCAACACTGAAGCTTTCTTC. The encoded protein is CASSAVNTEAFF. Combining the CDR3 with reference TRBV18 and TRBJ1-1 gives the whole variable domain NAGVMQNPRHLVRRRGQEARLRCSPMKGHSHVYWYRQLPEEGLKFMVYLQKENIIDESGMPKERFSAEFPKEGPSILRIQQVVRGDSAAYFCASSAVNTEAFFGQGTRLTVV.

Turning to this clonotype: This may come from a read error, since a much larger clone is one base off. The chain employs TRBV20-1 and TRBJ2-7, with D maybe TRBD2 (5 bases). This CDR3 is 12 amino acids long. Germline V gene data show CDR1 as DFQATT and CDR2 as SNEGSKA (reference sequence). CDR3 residues: CNARGYPYEQYF. The CDR3 region has the DNA TGCAATGCTAGAGGGTACCCCTACGAGCAGTACTTC.

The chain has TRBV18 and TRBJ1-2; 7 bases map to TRBD1. The CDR3 contains 13 residues. Trimming at V came to 4 bases and at J to 8 bases, leaving 7 bases not matched to a gene. Germline lookup yields CDR1 KGHSH and CDR2 LQKENI. CDR3 sequence reads: CASSHDRDDGYTF. The CDR3, as DNA: TGTGCCAGCTCACACGACAGGGACGACGGCTACACCTTC.

This clonotype has a count of ten or more. A junction boundary mismatches the germline segment, possibly from a read error. The chain uses TRBV5-1 and TRBJ1-2; 8 bases match TRBD1. Germline-derived CDR1 and CDR2 are SGHRS and YFSETQ. This CDR3 is built from 13 residues. This CDR3 reads CASSRPPGQEIAF. DNA of the CDR3: TGCGCCAGCAGCAGACCGCCGGGACAGGAGATAGCCTTC.

This clonotype occurred many times. The V gene is TRBV30, the J gene TRBJ2-3; D is perhaps TRBD1 or TRBD2 (6 bases each). The V end was cut by 5 bases, the J end by 1 base, with 13 bases between. From germline, CDR1 is GTSNPN and CDR2 SVGIG (reference sequence). This CDR3 has 14 amino acids. The CDR3 region has the DNA TGTGCCTGGCAAAGGGGGGCTGGCACAGATACGCAGTATTTT. Its translation is CAWQRGAGTDTQYF. The complete variable domain, with remaining parts taken from reference TRBV30 and TRBJ2-3, reads SQTIHQWPATLVQPVGSPLSLECTVEGTSNPNLYWYRQAAGRGLQLLFYSVGIGQISSEVPQNLSASRPQDRQFILSSKKLLLSDSGFYLCAWQRGAGTDTQYFGPGTRLTVL.

This clonotype was detected many times. The chain couples TRBV29-1 to TRBJ2-7; tentative D call: TRBD1 (5 bases). The germline V and J ends were trimmed by 0 bases and 2 bases, with 11 bases remaining between them. This CDR3 has 14 amino acids. Germline V gene data show CDR1 as SQVTM and CDR2 as ANQGSEA. This chain's CDR3 is CSVEDQGPPYEQYF. In nucleotides, the CDR3 is TGCAGCGTTGAAGATCAGGGTCCTCCCTACGAGCAGTACTTC.

There are many counts of this clonotype. The V and J genes are TRBV5-6 and TRBJ2-5; weak D call: TRBD2 (5 bases). CDR1 SGHDT and CDR2 YYEEEE come from the germline V gene. Trimming left V 2 bases short and J 4 bases short, with 12 bases between. The CDR3 extends over 14 amino acids. The CDR3 spells CASSFGVGRETQYF. The CDR3 DNA reads TGTGCCAGCAGCTTCGGGGTGGGAAGAGAGACCCAGTACTTC.

There are many counts of this clonotype. This chain links TRBV21-1 with TRBJ2-7; the D call TRBD2 from the table was never checked on the DNA. TRBV21-1 is assigned pseudogene status. This CDR3 has 16 amino acids. As DNA, the CDR3 is TGTGCCAGCAGCAAAAACCGACTAGCGGAGAGCTACGAGCAGTACTTC. Amino acids: CASSKNRLAESYEQYF.

This clonotype has at least ten counts. The chain has TRBV14 and TRBJ1-2, with D perhaps matching TRBD1 (6 bases). The germline CDR1 and CDR2 sequences are SGHDN and FVKESK. CDR3 size: 17 residues. Trimming took off 5 bases at V and 4 bases at J, with 23 bases between the two ends. The DNA of the CDR3 is TGTGCCAGCAGCGAATGGCACCTGGGGGCCTTCGGCTATGGCTACACCTTC. It translates to CASSEWHLGAFGYGYTF. The full variable domain, rest sourced from reference TRBV14 and TRBJ1-2, is EAGVTQFPSHSVIEKGQTVTLRCDPISGHDNLYWYRRVMGKEIKFLLHFVKESKQDESGMPNNRFLAERTGGTYSTLKVQPAELEDSGVYFCASSEWHLGAFGYGYTFGSGTRLTVV.

This clonotype was recorded many times. The chain has TRBV12-3 or TRBV12-4 and TRBJ1-1; D perhaps matches TRBD1 (5 bases). The CDR3 contains 12 residues. V was clipped by 7 bases and J by 5 bases, with 11 bases between them. The CDR3 coding sequence is TGTGCCAGCACTCAGGGAAGAACTGAAGCTTTCTTT. Translation: CASTQGRTEAFF.

Concerning this clonotype itself: A clone one base away is much larger, so this may be a read error. The chain is built from TRBV5-1 and TRBJ2-5; D is undetermined. Germline values: CDR1 SGHRS, CDR2 YFSETQ. The CDR3 runs to 15 residues. With 3 bases removed from V and 2 bases from J, the gap between germline ends came to 14 bases. CDR3 sequence (DNA): TGCGCCAGCAGCTCCACAGACGCGAGACAAGAGACCCAGTACTTC. This translates into CASSSTDARQETQYF.

This clonotype was counted at least ten times. The V and J genes are TRBV7-9 and TRBJ2-5, with a weak D call TRBD2 (6 bases). CDR1 is SEHNR and CDR2 is FQNEAQ in the germline V gene (reference sequence). The CDR3 length is 12 residues. V gave up 0 bases and J gave up 12 bases, with 11 bases separating them. CDR3 DNA sequence: TGTGCCAGCAGCTTAGCCCCCCAGCGGGAGTACTTC. Translated, it gives CASSLAPQREYF. The whole variable domain, filled in from reference TRBV7-9 and TRBJ2-5, reads DTGVSQNPRHKITKRGQNVTFRCDPISEHNRLYWYRQTLGQGPEFLTYFQNEAQLEKSRLLSDRFSAERPKGSFSTLEIQRTEQGDSAMYLCASSLAPQREYFGPGTRLLVL.

The table lists this clonotype with many counts. The chain employs TRBV7-2 and TRBJ2-1; maybe TRBD2 (6 bases). Trimming removed 5 bases from V and 5 bases from J, with 16 bases in between. The V gene's germline CDR1 is SGHTA and CDR2 FQGNSA. The CDR3 is 15 residues long. CDR3 bases: TGTGCCAGCAGCAACCCAGCCGGGACTGACAATGAGCAGTTCTTC. Its translation is CASSNPAGTDNEQFF.

V and J are TRBV29-1 and TRBJ2-1, with D perhaps assigned TRBD1 or TRBD2 (5 bases each). CDR3 length equals 14 residues. V shed 6 bases and J shed 8 bases, with 20 bases lying between them. Per the germline V gene, CDR1 is SQVTM and CDR2 is ANQGSEA. CDR3 DNA sequence: TGCAGCGTGGGGGTTGGCAGGCAATTCCATGAGCAGTTCTTC. This gives the protein CSVGVGRQFHEQFF.